The T cell receptor (beta chain) under discussion was sequenced for a study of T cells in Graves' hyperthyroidism and ophthalmopathy. Study observations and caveats: Ophthalmopathy was distinguished from stable hyperthyroidism by 13 V-J signatures.

Losses at the gene ends were 1 base for V and 4 bases for J; bases not matched to a gene: 5. CDR1 and CDR2 from the germline V gene are SEHNR and FQNEAQ (reference sequence). The CDR3 is 16 residues long. The TCR beta CDR3 regions underwent amplification using RNA transcripts as the source. The study used the HTBI primer set for a first-round RT-PCR of the TCR CDR3. TCRdb recomputed calls from the multiplex PCR reads with MiXCR, one row per CDR3 protein. The data show about 720,000 distinct CDR3 sequences, with approximately 18% seen just once and approximately 15% held by the top ten. Ahead of any ophthalmopathy symptoms, the blood sample was obtained at the first diagnosis of hyperthyroidism. This clonotype was picked up a small number of times. Its target is unknown. A read error is possible here, since a much larger clone lies one base away.

Sequenced sample: blood. The chain joins TRBV7-9 to TRBJ1-5; 9 bases are a match to TRBD1. This TCR was sampled from a woman in her forties or fifties with Graves' hyperthyroidism that later progressed to Graves' ophthalmopathy. The CDR3 here is CASSLVGTGPNQPQHF. In DNA, the CDR3 is TGTGCCAGCAGCTTAGTTGGGACAGGGCCGAATCAGCCCCAGCATTTT.